A single sample is the source of the 24 T cell receptor beta chains below, sequenced in a study of blood T cell repertoires in COVID-19. The repertoire was sequenced with immunoSEQ multiplex PCR; TCRdb's copy has only in-frame clones and lacks some. Counted here are about 250,000 clones, about 85% occurring once; the ten biggest clones make up about 7.4%. Sequenced input: peripheral blood. The receptors shown here come from a woman aged 80 or older with acute or convalescent COVID-19.

The CDR3 bases are TGCAGCGGACGTGGGGCCAACACTGAAGCTTTCTTT. Protein sequence: CSGRGANTEAFF. The gene calls are TRBV29-1 and TRBJ1-1, with D possibly matching TRBD1 (5 bases). Trimming took 7 bases from V and 2 from J, leaving 11 bases between them. Germline V lookup: CDR1 SQVTM, CDR2 ANQGSEA. CDR3 length equals 12 residues.

This clone has just a few counts. The rearrangement joins TRBV19 to TRBJ1-1; D is undetermined. The CDR3 length is 15 residues. Germline CDR1 is LNHDA and CDR2 is SQIVND (reference sequence). V lost 1 base to trimming and J lost 1 base, with 10 bases between them. CDR3 loop: CASSIGRVSNTEAFF. The DNA of the CDR3 is TGTGCCAGTAGTATAGGGCGGGTCTCGAACACTGAAGCTTTCTTT.

J is TRBJ1-5 and V is TRBV5-4; perhaps TRBD1 as D (6 bases). Per the germline V gene, CDR1 is SGHNT and CDR2 is YYREEE (reference sequence). The CDR3 spans 16 residues. V was clipped by 2 bases and J by 3 bases, with 15 bases between them. The DNA for the CDR3 is TGTGCCAGCAGCTTTGGGGGCCGACAGGACAATCAGCCCCAGCATTTT. Translating it yields CASSFGGRQDNQPQHF.

The rearrangement uses TRBV7-8 and TRBJ1-2, with 8 bases aligning to TRBD1. Germline CDR1 and CDR2: SGHVS and FQNEAQ. This CDR3 spans 18 amino acids. With V trimmed by 4 bases and J by 1 base, 14 bases remained unmatched. The CDR3 loop reads CASSSSTRGRGLNYGYTF. In DNA form, the CDR3 reads TGTGCCAGCAGCTCCTCAACTCGGGGCAGGGGGCTTAACTATGGCTACACCTTC.

This sequence joins TRBV3-1 (or the pseudogene TRBV3-2) and TRBJ2-7; the D is unclear. CDR1 and CDR2 (germline): LGHDT, YNNKEL (reference sequence). The CDR3 is 14 residues long. V was cut by 1 base and J by 1 base, with 8 bases left in between. The CDR3 reads CASSQVTQSYEQYF. The CDR3 DNA follows: TGTGCCAGCAGCCAAGTTACCCAGTCCTACGAGCAGTACTTC.

The rearrangement uses TRBV2 and TRBJ2-1; no reliable D call. The CDR3 consists of 11 residues. V lost 8 bases and J lost 7, with 9 bases in between. The germline CDR1 and CDR2 sequences are SNHLY and FYNNEI. The DNA for the CDR3 is TGTGCCAGCTACGACGGGAATGAGCAGTTCTTC. Its protein product is CASYDGNEQFF.

This clone was picked up one time. CDR3 coding DNA: TGTGCCAGCAGTGCTACAGGGGTTAGCACAGATACGCAGTATTTT. It translates to CASSATGVSTDTQYF. The V and J genes are TRBV25-1 and TRBJ2-3, with TRBD1 matching 7 bases. The CDR3 loop spans 15 amino acids. Germline trimming cut 4 bases from V and 0 bases from J; bases unmatched to any gene: 4. Germline lookup yields CDR1 MGHDK and CDR2 SYGVNS.

The chain has TRBV9 and TRBJ2-7, with TRBD2 matching 8 bases. Germline-derived CDR1 and CDR2 are SGDLS and YYNGEE. After removal of 3 bases from V and 2 bases from J, the junction contained 7 bases not matched to a gene. This CDR3 is 15 amino acids long. In DNA form, the CDR3 reads TGTGCCAGCAGCGCCTCAGCGGGAGCCACCTACGAGCAGTACTTC. Translated, it gives CASSASAGATYEQYF.

The chain employs TRBV21-1 and TRBJ2-2; the table calls TRBD1, which could not be checked here. TRBV21-1 is a recognized pseudogene. The CDR3 totals 21 residues. The CDR3 sequence is CASSKRQGATSATLGTGELFF. The CDR3 DNA is TGTGCCAGCAGCAAACGACAGGGGGCCACAAGTGCAACGCTGGGCACCGGGGAGCTGTTTTTT.

The table lists this clone with a few counts. The chain is built from TRBV7-9 and TRBJ2-2; 8 bases align to TRBD1. Trimming cost V 1 base and J 6 bases; bases outside gene matches: 7. CDR1 is SEHNR and CDR2 is FQNEAQ in the germline V gene (reference sequence). There are 16 residues in the CDR3. This CDR3 reads CASSLGQGRLAGELFF. CDR3 coding DNA: TGTGCCAGCAGCTTAGGACAGGGGAGGTTGGCCGGGGAGCTGTTTTTT.

The chain has TRBV12-3 or TRBV12-4 and TRBJ2-3, with 7 bases fitting TRBD2. V lost 5 bases and J lost 2; bases outside the gene matches: 1. This CDR3 has 13 residues. As DNA, the CDR3 is TGTGCCAGCAGTGGGACTACCACAGATACGCAGTATTTT. Translation gives CASSGTTTDTQYF.

The CDR3 coding sequence is TGTGCCAGCAGCTTGCCGGGACAGGGCGAGGCTTTCTTT. It encodes CASSLPGQGEAFF. The chain combines TRBV5-4 with TRBJ1-1; 9 bases match TRBD1. V was clipped by 1 base and J by 11 bases; unmatched bases: 6. This CDR3 is built from 13 residues. CDR1 SGHNT and CDR2 YYREEE come from the germline V gene (reference sequence).

Here the CDR3 DNA reads TGTGCCACCAGCAGAGATTTAGGGGGTGGTCAGCCCCAGCATTTT. It translates to CATSRDLGGGQPQHF. The V and J genes are TRBV15 and TRBJ1-5; perhaps TRBD1 as D (6 bases). CDR1 LNHNV and CDR2 YYDKDF come from the germline V gene (reference sequence). The V and J ends lost 0 bases and 6 bases respectively, with 12 bases between them. The CDR3 runs 15 residues. The variable domain in full, with the rest retrieved from reference TRBV15 and TRBJ1-5, is DAMVIQNPRYQVTQFGKPVTLSCSQTLNHNVMYWYQQKSSQAPKLLFHYYDKDFNNEADTPDNFQSRRPNTSFCFLDIRSPGLGDTAMYLCATSRDLGGGQPQHFGDGTRLSIL.

The chain recombines TRBV3-1 (or the pseudogene TRBV3-2) with TRBJ2-3; the match to TRBD2 covers 8 bases. J lost 5 bases, V lost 6 bases, and 7 bases had no gene match. The CDR3 length is 14 residues. Germline values: CDR1 LGHDT, CDR2 YNNKEL (reference sequence). The CDR3 nucleotides read TGTGCCAGCAGACATACTAGCGGTAGAGATACGCAGTATTTT. Translated: CASRHTSGRDTQYF.

This chain links TRBV6-5 with TRBJ1-6; D gene uncertain. V lost 4 bases and J lost 13, with 11 bases in between. The germline V gene has CDR1 MNHEY and CDR2 SVGAGI. The CDR3 contains 12 residues. CDR3 bases: TGTGCCAGCAGTTTGCGCGGTTGGCCCCTCCACTTT. This codes for CASSLRGWPLHF.

This clone was recorded a few times. This sequence joins TRBV27 and TRBJ2-2; 7 nucleotides agree with TRBD1. Germline lookup yields CDR1 MNHEY and CDR2 SMNVEV (reference sequence). J was trimmed by 1 base and V by 6 bases; bases with no gene match: 8. The CDR3 contains 16 residues. Here the CDR3 DNA reads TGTGCCAGCAGACCAAACAGGGGCCTGAACACCGGGGAGCTGTTTTTT. Amino acids: CASRPNRGLNTGELFF.

The rearrangement joins TRBV18 to TRBJ1-2; TRBD1 aligns across 8 bases. Germline trimming cut 3 bases from V and 4 bases from J; bases unmatched to any gene: 4. This CDR3 is 14 amino acids long. CDR1 is KGHSH, CDR2 LQKENI, per germline. CDR3 nucleotide sequence: TGTGCCAGCTCACCCAGACAGGGGACCTATGGCTACACCTTC. It translates to CASSPRQGTYGYTF.

This clone was seen a single time. The gene calls are TRBV12-2 and TRBJ1-5; the D call of TRBD1 is as the table states it, not checked on the DNA. TRBV12-2 is an annotated pseudogene. CDR3 length equals 15 residues. The CDR3 bases are TGTGCAAGTCGCTTAGGGGACAGTTCCCATCAGCCCCAGCATTTT. Translation: CASRLGDSSHQPQHF.

This clone was counted only a few times. J is TRBJ2-2 and V is TRBV5-1, with a weak D call TRBD2 (6 bases). CDR1 and CDR2 from the germline V gene are SGHRS and YFSETQ. CDR3 length equals 15 residues. V lost 5 bases to trimming and J lost 4 bases, with 15 bases between them. The CDR3 DNA reads TGCGCCAGCAGTTCGACGGGGGTGGTCACCGGGGAGCTGTTTTTT. Protein sequence: CASSSTGVVTGELFF.

The CDR3, as DNA: TGTGCCTGGGCAAACACTGAAGCTTTCTTT. Residues: CAWANTEAFF. The V call is TRBV30, the J call TRBJ1-1, with D hard to call. V gave up 5 bases and J gave up 2 bases, with 3 bases separating them. The germline CDR1 and CDR2 sequences are GTSNPN and SVGIG (reference sequence). The CDR3 runs 10 residues.

The chain is built from TRBV3-1 (or the pseudogene TRBV3-2) and TRBJ1-4; D not resolved. This CDR3 comprises 16 residues. Germline V lookup: CDR1 LGHDT, CDR2 YNNKEL (reference sequence). The V and J ends lost 2 bases and 2 bases respectively, with 12 bases between them. The CDR3 region has the DNA TGTGCCAGCAGCCAAATTTCAGGTCCCACTAATGAAAAACTGTTTTTT. Translated, it gives CASSQISGPTNEKLFF.

The gene calls are TRBV5-1 and TRBJ1-1; unclear D gene. V lost 4 bases and J lost 4, with 20 bases in between. The CDR3 totals 16 residues. CDR1 is SGHRS, CDR2 YFSETQ, per germline. This chain's CDR3 is CASSAARPGISTEAFF. The CDR3 region has the DNA TGCGCCAGCAGCGCAGCCCGTCCCGGGATAAGCACTGAAGCTTTCTTT.

The rearrangement links TRBV7-8 to TRBJ2-5; D is perhaps TRBD1 (6 bases). Germline CDR1 reads SGHVS; CDR2 reads FQNEAQ. Trimming left V 5 bases short and J 2 bases short, with 9 bases between. The CDR3 has 13 amino acids. For the CDR3, the DNA is TGTGCCAGCAGCCGCGGACAGCAAGAGACCCAGTACTTC. As protein: CASSRGQQETQYF. Full variable domain (remainder filled in from reference TRBV7-8 and TRBJ2-5): GAGVSQSPRYKVAKRGQDVALRCDPISGHVSLFWYQQALGQGPEFLTYFQNEAQLDKSGLPSDRFFAERPEGSVSTLKIQRTQQEDSAVYLCASSRGQQETQYFGPGTRLLVL.

The rearrangement uses TRBV6-4 and TRBJ2-1, with a possible D match to TRBD1 (6 bases). Germline loops: CDR1 MRHNA, CDR2 SNTAGT. This CDR3 region has 15 residues. Trimming took off 5 bases at V and 3 bases at J, with 14 bases between the two ends. The CDR3 DNA reads as TGTGCCAGCAGTTTTCAGGGGTGGGACTACAATGAGCAGTTCTTC. It translates to CASSFQGWDYNEQFF.